Sequencing of this TCR beta chain was carried out in a study of blood T cell repertoires in COVID-19. Background on the study: The cDNA or gDNA used as material had been derived from T cells, B-cell-depleted T cells, or PBMCs.

To note about this clone: Within the sample, other DNA sequences also encode this same CDR3.

Under the authors' procedure: Amplification of reference gene primers was used by the study to estimate nucleated cell counts. The repertoire was sequenced with immunoSEQ multiplex PCR; TCRdb's copy has only in-frame clones and lacks some. V and J calls and clone size are copied from that table; D and trimming were computed from the DNA. The table shows about 240,000 clones, with around 87% occurring only once. Germline CDR1 MNHNY, CDR2 SVGAGI (reference sequence). The CDR3 has 15 residues. The J segment lost 2 bases and the V segment lost 4 bases, leaving 4 bases of the junction unmatched. This TCR derives from a man aged 60-69 years who had recovered from COVID-19. The chain is built from TRBV6-6 and TRBJ2-2; 7 positions match TRBD1. Specimen: peripheral blood. The CDR3 here is CASSLRQGNTGELFF. Written as DNA, the CDR3 is TGTGCCAGCAGTTTGAGACAGGGTAACACCGGGGAGCTGTTTTTT.